This record covers a single TCR beta chain. The data stem from a study of blood T cell repertoires in COVID-19. Methods used by the authors: Quantification of nucleated cells was approximated via reference gene primer amplification. Profiled with immunoSEQ multiplex PCR; TCRdb holds only in-frame clones, not every one. That table gives V, J and clone size, and the DNA gave D and trimming. The sample shows some 70,000 clones, 80% to 95% of them seen only once. This CDR3 comprises 15 residues. V gave up 5 bases and J gave up 1 base, with 11 bases separating them. Germline values: CDR1 MNHEY, CDR2 SMNVEV (reference sequence).

The sample taken for sequencing was peripheral blood. The sequence derives from a man aged 45-65 years with COVID-19, enrolled during active disease. The chain is built from TRBV27 and TRBJ2-2; TRBD2 is a possible D gene (6 bases). The chain's CDR3 is CASSPRGGNTGELFF. CDR3 sequence (DNA): TGTGCCAGCAGTCCAAGGGGAGGGAACACCGGGGAGCTGTTTTTT.